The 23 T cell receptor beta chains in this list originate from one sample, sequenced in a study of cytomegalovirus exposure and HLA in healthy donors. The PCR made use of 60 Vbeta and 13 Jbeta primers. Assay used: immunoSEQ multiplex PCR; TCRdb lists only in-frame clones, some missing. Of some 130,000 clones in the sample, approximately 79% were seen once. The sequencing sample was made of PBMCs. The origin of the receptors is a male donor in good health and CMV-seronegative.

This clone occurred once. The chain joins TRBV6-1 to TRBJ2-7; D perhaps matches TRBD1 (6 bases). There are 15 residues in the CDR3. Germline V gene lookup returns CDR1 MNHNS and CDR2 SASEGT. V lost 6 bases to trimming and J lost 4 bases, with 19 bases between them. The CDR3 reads CASRKRGSQLYEQYF. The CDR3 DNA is TGTGCCAGCAGGAAGAGGGGGAGCCAGCTTTACGAGCAGTACTTC.

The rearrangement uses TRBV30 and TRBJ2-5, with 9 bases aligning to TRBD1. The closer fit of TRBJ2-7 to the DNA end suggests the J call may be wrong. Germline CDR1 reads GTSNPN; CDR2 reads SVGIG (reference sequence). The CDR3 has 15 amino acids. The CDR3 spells CAWRGAGTGLYEQYF. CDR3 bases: TGTGCCTGGAGAGGCGCCGGGACAGGGTTATACGAGCAGTACTTC.

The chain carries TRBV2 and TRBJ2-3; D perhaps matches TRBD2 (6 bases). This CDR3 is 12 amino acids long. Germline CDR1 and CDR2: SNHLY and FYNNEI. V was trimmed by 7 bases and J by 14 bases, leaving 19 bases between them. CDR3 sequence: CASIAGLGTGYF. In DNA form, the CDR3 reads TGTGCCAGCATTGCGGGACTTGGTACGGGGTATTTT.

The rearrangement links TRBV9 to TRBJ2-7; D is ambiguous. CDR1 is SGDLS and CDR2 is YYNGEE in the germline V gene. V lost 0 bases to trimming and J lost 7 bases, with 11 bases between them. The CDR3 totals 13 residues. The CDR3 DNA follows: TGTGCCAGCAGCGTAGGCTGGGCACGGGAGCAGTACTTC. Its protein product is CASSVGWAREQYF.

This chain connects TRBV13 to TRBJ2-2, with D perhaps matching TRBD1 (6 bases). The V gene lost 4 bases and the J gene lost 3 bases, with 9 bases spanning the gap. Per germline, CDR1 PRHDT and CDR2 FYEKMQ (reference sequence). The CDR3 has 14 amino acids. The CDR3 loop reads CASSSNRDTGELFF. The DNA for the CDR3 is TGTGCCAGCAGCTCAAACAGGGACACCGGGGAGCTGTTTTTT.

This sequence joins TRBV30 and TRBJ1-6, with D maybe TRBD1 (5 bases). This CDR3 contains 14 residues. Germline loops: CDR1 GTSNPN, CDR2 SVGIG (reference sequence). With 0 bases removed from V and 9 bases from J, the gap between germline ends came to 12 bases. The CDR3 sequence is CAWSVGPGGSPLHF. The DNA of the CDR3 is TGTGCCTGGAGTGTAGGCCCGGGGGGTTCACCCCTCCACTTT.

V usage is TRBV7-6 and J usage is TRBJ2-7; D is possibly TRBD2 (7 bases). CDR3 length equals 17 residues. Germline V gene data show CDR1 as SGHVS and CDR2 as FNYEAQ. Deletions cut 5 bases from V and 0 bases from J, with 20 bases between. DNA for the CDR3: TGTGCCAGCAGCCCGAGGATAGGGGGGGTGCCCTCCTACGAGCAGTACTTC. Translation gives CASSPRIGGVPSYEQYF.

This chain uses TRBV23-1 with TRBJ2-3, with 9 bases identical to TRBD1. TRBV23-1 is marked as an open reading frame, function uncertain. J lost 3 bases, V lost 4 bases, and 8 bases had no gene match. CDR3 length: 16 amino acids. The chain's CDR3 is CASSPPGQGKTDTQYF. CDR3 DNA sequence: TGCGCCAGCAGTCCCCCGGGACAGGGAAAGACAGATACGCAGTATTTT.

The CDR3 DNA reads TGTGCCAGCAATAAGGGACAGCAAGAGACCCAGTACTTC. Residues: CASNKGQQETQYF. This rearrangement joins TRBV6-4 to TRBJ2-5; 7 nucleotides agree with TRBD1. The CDR3 runs 13 residues. V was pared by 7 bases and J by 2 bases, with 4 bases of the junction left unmatched. CDR1 and CDR2 from the germline V gene are MRHNA and SNTAGT.

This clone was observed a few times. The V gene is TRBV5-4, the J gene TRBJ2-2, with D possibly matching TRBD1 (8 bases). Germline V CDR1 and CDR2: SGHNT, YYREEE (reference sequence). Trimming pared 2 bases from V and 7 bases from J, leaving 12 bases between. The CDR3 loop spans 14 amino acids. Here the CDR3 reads CASSFTGGVGELFF. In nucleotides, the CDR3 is TGTGCCAGCAGCTTCACAGGGGGGGTCGGGGAGCTGTTTTTT.

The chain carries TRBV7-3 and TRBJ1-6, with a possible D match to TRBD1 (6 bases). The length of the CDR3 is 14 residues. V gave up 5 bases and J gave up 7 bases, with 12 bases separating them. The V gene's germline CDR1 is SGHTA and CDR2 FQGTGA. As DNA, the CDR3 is TGTGCCAGCAGCCCCGGGACAAACAATTCACCCCTCCACTTT. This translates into CASSPGTNNSPLHF.

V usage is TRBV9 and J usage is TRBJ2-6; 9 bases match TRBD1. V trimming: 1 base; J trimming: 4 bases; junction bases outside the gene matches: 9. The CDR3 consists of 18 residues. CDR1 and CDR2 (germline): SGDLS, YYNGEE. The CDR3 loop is CASSVSPGQGAGANVLTF. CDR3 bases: TGTGCCAGCAGCGTATCGCCGGGACAGGGAGCCGGGGCCAACGTCCTGACTTTC.

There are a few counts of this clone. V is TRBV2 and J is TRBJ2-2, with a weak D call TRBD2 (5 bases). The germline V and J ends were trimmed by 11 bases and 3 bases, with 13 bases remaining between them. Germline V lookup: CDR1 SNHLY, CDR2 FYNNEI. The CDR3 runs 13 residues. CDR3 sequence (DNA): TGTGCCGGCAACGGGGAACACACCGGGGAGCTGTTTTTT. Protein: CAGNGEHTGELFF.

The CDR3 loop is CASSLGDMLAKNIQYF. The CDR3 nucleotides read TGTGCCAGCAGCTTAGGGGACATGCTAGCCAAAAACATTCAGTACTTC. The V call is TRBV7-9, the J call TRBJ2-4; D may be TRBD1 (6 bases). CDR3 size: 16 residues. Between the trimmed V and J ends, which lost 1 base and 0 bases, there was a span of 10 bases. Germline lookup yields CDR1 SEHNR and CDR2 FQNEAQ (reference sequence).

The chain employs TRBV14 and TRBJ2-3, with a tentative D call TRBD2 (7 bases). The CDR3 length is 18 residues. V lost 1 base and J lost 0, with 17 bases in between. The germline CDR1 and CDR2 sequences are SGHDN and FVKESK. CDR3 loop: CASSQGFGGGRSTDTQYF. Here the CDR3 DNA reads TGTGCCAGCAGCCAAGGATTTGGCGGGGGCCGAAGCACAGATACGCAGTATTTT. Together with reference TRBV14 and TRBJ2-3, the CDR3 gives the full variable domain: EAGVTQFPSHSVIEKGQTVTLRCDPISGHDNLYWYRRVMGKEIKFLLHFVKESKQDESGMPNNRFLAERTGGTYSTLKVQPAELEDSGVYFCASSQGFGGGRSTDTQYFGPGTRLTVL.

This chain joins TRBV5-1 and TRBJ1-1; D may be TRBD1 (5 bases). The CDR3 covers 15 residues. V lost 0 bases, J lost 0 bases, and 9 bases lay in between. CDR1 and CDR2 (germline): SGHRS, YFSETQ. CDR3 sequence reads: CASSLAGDLNTEAFF. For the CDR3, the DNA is TGCGCCAGCAGCTTGGCCGGGGACTTGAACACTGAAGCTTTCTTT. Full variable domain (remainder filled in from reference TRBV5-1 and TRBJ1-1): KAGVTQTPRYLIKTRGQQVTLSCSPISGHRSVSWYQQTPGQGLQFLFEYFSETQRNKGNFPGRFSGRQFSNSRSEMNVSTLELGDSALYLCASSLAGDLNTEAFFGQGTRLTVV.

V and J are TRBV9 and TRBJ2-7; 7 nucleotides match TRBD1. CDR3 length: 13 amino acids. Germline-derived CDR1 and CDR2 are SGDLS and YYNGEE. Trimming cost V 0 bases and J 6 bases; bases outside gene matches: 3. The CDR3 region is CASSVGQGPEQYF. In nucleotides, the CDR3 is TGTGCCAGCAGCGTAGGACAGGGTCCCGAGCAGTACTTC. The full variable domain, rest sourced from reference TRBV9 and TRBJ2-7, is DSGVTQTPKHLITATGQRVTLRCSPRSGDLSVYWYQQSLDQGLQFLIQYYNGEERAKGNILERFSAQQFPDLHSELNLSSLELGDSALYFCASSVGQGPEQYFGPGTRLTVT.

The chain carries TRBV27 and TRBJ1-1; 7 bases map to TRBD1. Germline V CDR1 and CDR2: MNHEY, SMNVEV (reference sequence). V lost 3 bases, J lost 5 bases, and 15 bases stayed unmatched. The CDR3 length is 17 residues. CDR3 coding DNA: TGTGCCAGCAGTTTTGTGACAGGGTTTTCCTCGGGGACTGAAGCTTTCTTT. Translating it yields CASSFVTGFSSGTEAFF.

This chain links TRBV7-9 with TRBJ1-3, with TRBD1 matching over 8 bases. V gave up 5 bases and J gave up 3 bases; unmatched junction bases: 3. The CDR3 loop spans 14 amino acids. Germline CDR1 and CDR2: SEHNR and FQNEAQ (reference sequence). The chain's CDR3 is CASSPGTGGNTIYF. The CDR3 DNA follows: TGTGCCAGCAGCCCCGGGACAGGTGGAAACACCATATATTTT.

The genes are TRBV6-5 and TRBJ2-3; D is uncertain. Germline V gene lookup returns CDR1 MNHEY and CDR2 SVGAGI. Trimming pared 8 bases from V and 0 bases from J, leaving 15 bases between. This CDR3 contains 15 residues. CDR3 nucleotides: TGTGCCAGCGCGCCTAGTCTGGCTAGCACAGATACGCAGTATTTT. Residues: CASAPSLASTDTQYF.

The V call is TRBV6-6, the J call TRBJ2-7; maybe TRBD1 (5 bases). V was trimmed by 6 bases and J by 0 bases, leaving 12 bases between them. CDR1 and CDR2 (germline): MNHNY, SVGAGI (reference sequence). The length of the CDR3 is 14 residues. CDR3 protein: CASRRTSSSYEQYF. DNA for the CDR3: TGTGCCAGCAGACGGACATCGAGCTCCTACGAGCAGTACTTC.

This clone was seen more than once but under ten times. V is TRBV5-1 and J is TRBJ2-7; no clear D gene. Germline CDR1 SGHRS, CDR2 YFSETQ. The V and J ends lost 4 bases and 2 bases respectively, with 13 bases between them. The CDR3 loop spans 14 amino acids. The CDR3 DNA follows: TGCGCCAGCAGCGTTGGCGCGGTAGCCTACGAGCAGTACTTC. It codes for CASSVGAVAYEQYF.

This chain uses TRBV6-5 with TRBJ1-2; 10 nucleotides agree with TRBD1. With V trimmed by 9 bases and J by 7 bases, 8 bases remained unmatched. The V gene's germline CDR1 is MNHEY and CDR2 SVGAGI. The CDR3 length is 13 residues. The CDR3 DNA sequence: TGTGCCAGTCGGGACAGGGGACCAGGTGGCTACACCTTC. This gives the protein CASRDRGPGGYTF.